These 10 T cell receptor beta chains came from one sample sequenced in a study of T cell changes during pregnancy in multiple sclerosis. Only in-frame clones appear in the TCRdb table, and some are missing; sequencing was by immunoSEQ multiplex PCR. The repertoire includes roughly 120,000 clones, 93% of them detected once, and roughly 6.2% sits in the top ten. Sequences were derived from peripheral blood, sampled before pregnancy. The receptors derive from a female donor with multiple sclerosis, enrolled in a pregnancy study.

This clone was seen once. The chain uses TRBV6-1 and TRBJ2-3; 9 bases agree with TRBD1. The CDR3 is made up of 16 amino acids. Trimming at V came to 0 bases and at J to 3 bases, leaving 4 bases not matched to a gene. Looked up from germline, CDR1 is MNHNS and CDR2 is SASEGT. In DNA form, the CDR3 reads TGTGCCAGCAGTGAAGCTACAGGACAGGGGACAGATACGCAGTATTTT. It is translated as CASSEATGQGTDTQYF.

V and J are TRBV7-2 and TRBJ2-7; a weak D match, TRBD1 (6 bases). The CDR3 runs to 14 residues. The germline V gene encodes CDR1 SGHTA and CDR2 FQGNSA. V shed 6 bases and J shed 0 bases, with 12 bases lying between them. The CDR3 DNA reads as TGTGCCAGCAGTTCAAACAGGGACTCCTACGAGCAGTACTTC. It encodes CASSSNRDSYEQYF.

This rearrangement joins TRBV30 to TRBJ2-1, with TRBD2 matching 12 bases. Germline assignment: CDR1 GTSNPN and CDR2 SVGIG (reference sequence). The length of the CDR3 is 16 residues. J was trimmed by 6 bases and V by 0 bases; bases with no gene match: 6. The CDR3 is CAWSVFLAGGSNEQFF. The CDR3 bases are TGTGCCTGGAGTGTTTTCCTAGCGGGAGGGTCCAATGAGCAGTTCTTC.

This chain links TRBV10-1 with TRBJ2-3; TRBD1 matches 8 bases. Germline V CDR1 and CDR2: WNHNN, SYGVQD (reference sequence). The CDR3 is 15 amino acids. V was pared by 0 bases and J by 11 bases, with 10 bases of the junction left unmatched. The CDR3 DNA reads TGCGCCAGCAGTGAGTCGGGGACAGGCGGACATAAGCAGTATTTT. It translates to CASSESGTGGHKQYF.

The chain couples TRBV2 to TRBJ2-1, with TRBD2 matching over 8 bases. Trimming cost V 5 bases and J 4 bases; bases outside gene matches: 13. CDR3 length: 17 amino acids. The germline V gene has CDR1 SNHLY and CDR2 FYNNEI. The CDR3 bases are TGTGCCAGCAGTCCTGAGGGAGTAGCGGGGCCGTACAATGAGCAGTTCTTC. Translated: CASSPEGVAGPYNEQFF.

The V call is TRBV28, the J call TRBJ1-4, with no clear D. In germline, CDR1 is MDHEN, CDR2 SYDVKM. CDR3 length: 11 residues. Trimming shortened V by 4 bases and J by 10 bases, and 7 bases separated the two germline ends. CDR3 in DNA: TGTGCCAGCAGTTGGGAGGGAAAACTGTTTTTT. It codes for CASSWEGKLFF.

The CDR3 coding sequence is TGTGCCAGCAGCACCGAGGCTGGGGATACGCAGTATTTT. Its translation: CASSTEAGDTQYF. The chain couples TRBV11-3 to TRBJ2-3; D is unclear. Per the germline V gene, CDR1 is SGHNT and CDR2 is YENEEA. Trimming stripped 5 bases from V and 6 bases from J, with 12 bases between. The CDR3 extends over 13 amino acids. The whole variable domain, filled in from reference TRBV11-3 and TRBJ2-3, reads EAGVVQSPRYKIIEKKQPVAFWCNPISGHNTLYWYLQNLGQGPELLIRYENEEAVDDSQLPKDRFSAERLKGVDSTLKIQPAELGDSAVYLCASSTEAGDTQYFGPGTRLTVL.

This clone was counted a few times. The CDR3 DNA is TGTGCTAGTGGTTACGGGGGGGGAGACACTGAAGCTTTCTTT. Protein: CASGYGGGDTEAFF. The gene calls are TRBV12-5 and TRBJ1-1; D possibly corresponds to TRBD1 (5 bases). The CDR3 loop spans 14 amino acids. Germline V gives CDR1 LGHNT, CDR2 FRNRAP. The V end lost 4 bases, the J end lost 3 bases, and 12 bases lay between the germline ends.

The rearrangement uses TRBV4-2 and TRBJ2-5, with 11 nucleotides matching TRBD1. Looked up from germline, CDR1 is LGHNA and CDR2 is YNFKEQ. CDR3 length equals 20 residues. Trimming removed 1 base from V and 5 bases from J; junction bases left unmatched: 18. CDR3 in DNA: TGTGCCAGCAGCCAAGTCGCAGGGAACCTTCGGACAGGGGGCTCGGAGACCCAGTACTTC. The encoded protein is CASSQVAGNLRTGGSETQYF.

This clone showed up just once. The CDR3 region is CASRAGTVWGNEQFF. CDR3 DNA: TGTGCCAGCAGAGCGGGGACCGTCTGGGGCAATGAGCAGTTCTTC. The chain links TRBV28 to TRBJ2-1; TRBD2 aligns across 7 bases. V shed 6 bases, J shed 6 bases, and the junction held 11 bases outside the gene matches. This CDR3 spans 15 amino acids. CDR1 is MDHEN and CDR2 is SYDVKM in the germline V gene.